Each of the 17 T cell receptor beta chains below was sequenced from the same sample in a study of blood T cell repertoires in COVID-19. Profiled with immunoSEQ multiplex PCR; TCRdb holds only in-frame clones, not every one. This table has approximately 100,000 clones, 69% appearing once. The sequencing input was peripheral blood. Every receptor here comes from an older man with acute or convalescent COVID-19.

Note on this clone: A read error is possible here, since a much larger clone lies one base away. The same CDR3 is also encoded by other DNA sequences in this sample. DNA for the CDR3: TGTGCCAGTAGTATCGGGACAGGGGGCACCGGGGAGCTGTTTTTT. Its protein product is CASSIGTGGTGELFF. The chain uses TRBV19 and TRBJ2-2; TRBD1 matches at 11 bases. V shed 3 bases, J shed 4 bases, and the junction held 1 base outside the gene matches. This CDR3 comprises 15 residues. From germline, CDR1 is LNHDA and CDR2 SQIVND (reference sequence).

The chain is built from TRBV27 and TRBJ2-7; D perhaps matches TRBD1 (5 bases). V lost 5 bases, J lost 3 bases, and 5 bases lay in between. Germline V gives CDR1 MNHEY, CDR2 SMNVEV (reference sequence). The CDR3 extends over 11 amino acids. DNA of the CDR3: TGTGCCAGCAGTCAGGGCTACGAGCAGTACTTC. It encodes CASSQGYEQYF.

The rearrangement uses TRBV5-1 and TRBJ2-7, with TRBD2 identical over 13 bases. Germline lookup yields CDR1 SGHRS and CDR2 YFSETQ. V lost 3 bases to trimming and J lost 4 bases; unmatched junction nucleotides: 4. The CDR3 extends over 15 amino acids. The CDR3 region is CASSYGLAGAYEQYF. CDR3 nucleotides: TGCGCCAGCAGCTACGGACTAGCGGGAGCTTACGAGCAGTACTTC.

This sequence joins TRBV3-1 (or the pseudogene TRBV3-2) and TRBJ2-7, with TRBD2 as a possible D gene (6 bases). This CDR3 has 15 residues. CDR1 and CDR2 from the germline V gene are LGHDT and YNNKEL (reference sequence). V shed 0 bases and J shed 3 bases, with 12 bases lying between them. The CDR3: CASSQELAEYYEQYF. The CDR3, as DNA: TGTGCCAGCAGCCAAGAACTAGCAGAGTACTACGAGCAGTACTTC.

On this clone itself: A single base is all that separates this from a far larger clone, so a read error is likely. V gene TRBV6-5 combines with J gene TRBJ2-7; the D is unclear. The CDR3 runs 12 residues. Looked up from germline, CDR1 is MNHEY and CDR2 is SVGAGI. The V end was cut by 6 bases, the J end by 0 bases, with 6 bases between. The CDR3 sequence is CASRSSSYEQYF. Here the CDR3 DNA reads TGTGCCAGCAGATCGAGCTCCTACGAGCAGTACTTC.

The CDR3 is CASSHARTYNEKLFF. The CDR3 DNA reads TGTGCCAGCAGCCACGCCCGGACTTACAATGAAAAACTGTTTTTT. V is TRBV3-1 (or the pseudogene TRBV3-2) and J is TRBJ1-4, with no clear D. The ends were cut back, 3 bases at V and 5 bases at J, with 13 bases in the middle. The germline V gene encodes CDR1 LGHDT and CDR2 YNNKEL (reference sequence). There are 15 residues in the CDR3.

The chain combines TRBV6-6 with TRBJ1-2, with D possibly TRBD1 on 5 matching bases. The CDR3 is 13 amino acids. V shed 7 bases and J shed 5 bases, with 14 bases lying between them. CDR1 is MNHNY, CDR2 SVGAGI, per germline (reference sequence). CDR3 protein: CASTPDSTYGYTF. CDR3 in DNA: TGTGCCAGCACCCCCGACAGCACATATGGCTACACCTTC.

This clone turned up a few times. Here the CDR3 reads CASSQDRGAGQPQHF. As DNA, the CDR3 is TGCGCCAGCAGCCAAGATCGGGGGGCAGGCCAGCCCCAGCATTTT. V usage is TRBV4-3 and J usage is TRBJ1-5; the D gene is possibly TRBD1 (6 bases). The germline V and J ends were trimmed by 0 bases and 7 bases, with 13 bases remaining between them. The CDR3 totals 15 residues. Germline V lookup: CDR1 LGHNA, CDR2 YSLEER.

This rearrangement joins TRBV2 to TRBJ2-5, with D perhaps TRBD2 (7 bases). This CDR3 comprises 15 residues. The V and J ends lost 7 bases and 5 bases respectively, with 20 bases between them. The germline V gene has CDR1 SNHLY and CDR2 FYNNEI. For the CDR3, the DNA is TGTGCCAGCACCCGAGGGGGGGGATTTGGGGAGACCCAGTACTTC. It translates to CASTRGGGFGETQYF.

The V call is TRBV2, the J call TRBJ2-2, with D perhaps TRBD1 (6 bases). Germline V CDR1 and CDR2: SNHLY, FYNNEI. V lost 7 bases and J lost 0, with 12 bases in between. The CDR3 sequence is 15 residues long. CDR3 in amino acids: CASTDSVANTGELFF. For the CDR3, the DNA is TGTGCCAGCACGGACAGCGTGGCGAACACCGGGGAGCTGTTTTTT.

The chain joins TRBV9 to TRBJ2-5; D may be TRBD2 (6 bases). V lost 0 bases to trimming and J lost 4 bases, with 16 bases between them. There are 16 residues in the CDR3. Germline values: CDR1 SGDLS, CDR2 YYNGEE. The CDR3 DNA is TGTGCCAGCAGCGTAGCCCTAACTAGGGGAGGAGAGACCCAGTACTTC. This translates into CASSVALTRGGETQYF. Full variable domain (outside the CDR3, taken from reference TRBV9 and TRBJ2-5): DSGVTQTPKHLITATGQRVTLRCSPRSGDLSVYWYQQSLDQGLQFLIQYYNGEERAKGNILERFSAQQFPDLHSELNLSSLELGDSALYFCASSVALTRGGETQYFGPGTRLLVL.

The chain uses TRBV24-1 and TRBJ2-1; the D gene is possibly TRBD2 (5 bases). The CDR3 is made up of 16 amino acids. The V gene's germline CDR1 is KGHDR and CDR2 SFDVKD. Trimming removed 5 bases from V and 6 bases from J, with 19 bases in between. The CDR3: CATSGRGRAYSNEQFF. DNA of the CDR3: TGTGCCACCAGTGGCCGAGGGCGGGCCTACTCCAATGAGCAGTTCTTC.

Here the CDR3 reads CARSHRAGAQETQYF. CDR3 DNA sequence: TGTGCCAGAAGCCATAGAGCGGGAGCGCAAGAGACCCAGTACTTC. This chain connects TRBV7-5 to TRBJ2-5; the D call of TRBD2 is as the table states it, not checked on the DNA. TRBV7-5 is reported as a pseudogene. This CDR3 is 15 amino acids long.

The CDR3 sequence is CASSLRGLGDNEQFF. The CDR3 DNA is TGTGCCAGCAGTTTAAGGGGACTAGGAGACAATGAGCAGTTCTTC. V usage is TRBV28 and J usage is TRBJ2-1; the match to TRBD2 covers 8 bases. CDR1 is MDHEN and CDR2 is SYDVKM in the germline V gene. The V and J ends lost 2 bases and 5 bases, in that order; junction bases with no gene match: 5. The CDR3 is made up of 15 amino acids.

The chain joins TRBV3-1 (or the pseudogene TRBV3-2) to TRBJ2-1; D uncertain. V was pared by 4 bases and J by 0 bases, with 10 bases between. Per the germline V gene, CDR1 is LGHDT and CDR2 is YNNKEL (reference sequence). This CDR3 spans 15 amino acids. The CDR3 sequence is CASSLTDLSYNEQFF. DNA for the CDR3: TGTGCCAGCAGCCTAACAGATCTCTCCTACAATGAGCAGTTCTTC.

The chain links TRBV6-5 to TRBJ2-5; 9 bases line up with TRBD1. J lost 0 bases, V lost 0 bases, and 2 bases had no gene match. The CDR3 sequence is 16 residues long. Germline CDR1 is MNHEY and CDR2 is SVGAGI. The CDR3 is CASSYSTGGYQETQYF. CDR3 bases: TGTGCCAGCAGTTACTCGACAGGGGGGTACCAAGAGACCCAGTACTTC.

The chain is built from TRBV4-1 and TRBJ2-6; perhaps TRBD1 as D (6 bases). V was clipped by 4 bases and J by 0 bases, with 10 bases between them. The CDR3 spans 16 residues. CDR1 is MGHRA, CDR2 YSYEKL, per germline. The DNA of the CDR3 is TGCGCCAGCAGCCTTGGACAGTTCTCTGGGGCCAACGTCCTGACTTTC. Residues: CASSLGQFSGANVLTF.